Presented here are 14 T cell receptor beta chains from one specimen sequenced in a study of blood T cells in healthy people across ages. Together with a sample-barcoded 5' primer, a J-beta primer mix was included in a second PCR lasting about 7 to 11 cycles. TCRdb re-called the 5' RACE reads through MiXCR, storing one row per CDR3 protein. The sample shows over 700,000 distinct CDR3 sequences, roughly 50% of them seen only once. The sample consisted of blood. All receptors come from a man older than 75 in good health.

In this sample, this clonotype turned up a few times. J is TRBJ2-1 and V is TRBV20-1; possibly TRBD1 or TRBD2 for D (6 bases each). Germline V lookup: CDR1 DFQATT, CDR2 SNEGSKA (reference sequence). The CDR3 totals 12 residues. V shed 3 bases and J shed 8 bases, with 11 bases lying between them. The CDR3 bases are TGCAGTGCTAGTTGGGGGGCCGATGAGCAGTTCTTC. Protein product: CSASWGADEQFF.

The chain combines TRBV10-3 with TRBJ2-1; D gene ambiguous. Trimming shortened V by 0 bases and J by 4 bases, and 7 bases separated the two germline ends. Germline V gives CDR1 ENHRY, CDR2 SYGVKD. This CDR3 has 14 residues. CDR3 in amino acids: CAISESKEYNEQFF. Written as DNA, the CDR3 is TGTGCCATCAGTGAGTCAAAGGAGTACAATGAGCAGTTCTTC.

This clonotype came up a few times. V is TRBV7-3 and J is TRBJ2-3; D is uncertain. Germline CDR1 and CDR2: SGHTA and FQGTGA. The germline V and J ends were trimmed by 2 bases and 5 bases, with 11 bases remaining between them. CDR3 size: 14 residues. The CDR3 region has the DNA TGTGCCAGCAGCTTATCCTACTCCGGAGATACGCAGTATTTT. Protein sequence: CASSLSYSGDTQYF. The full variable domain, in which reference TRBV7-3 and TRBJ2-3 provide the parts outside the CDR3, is GAGVSQTPSNKVTEKGKYVELRCDPISGHTALYWYRQSLGQGPEFLIYFQGTGAADDSGLPNDRFFAVRPEGSVSTLKIQRTERGDSAVYLCASSLSYSGDTQYFGPGTRLTVL.

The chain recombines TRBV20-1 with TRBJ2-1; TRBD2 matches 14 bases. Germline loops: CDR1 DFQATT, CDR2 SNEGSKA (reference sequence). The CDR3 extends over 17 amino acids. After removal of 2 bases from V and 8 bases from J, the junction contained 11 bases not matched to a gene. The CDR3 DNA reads TGCAGTGCTAGACAAAACCCCGGGACTAGCGGGAGATATGAGCAGTTCTTC. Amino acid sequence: CSARQNPGTSGRYEQFF.

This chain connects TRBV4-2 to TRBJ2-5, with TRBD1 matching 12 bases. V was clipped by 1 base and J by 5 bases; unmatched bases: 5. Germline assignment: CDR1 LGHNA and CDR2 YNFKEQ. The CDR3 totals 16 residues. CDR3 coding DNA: TGTGCCAGCAGCCAAGGCCGGGACAGGGGGCGGGAGACCCAGTACTTC. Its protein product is CASSQGRDRGRETQYF.

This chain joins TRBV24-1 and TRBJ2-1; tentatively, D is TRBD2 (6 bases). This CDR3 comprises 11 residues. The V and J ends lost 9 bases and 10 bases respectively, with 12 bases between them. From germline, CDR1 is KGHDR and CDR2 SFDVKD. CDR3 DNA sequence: TGTGCCACCTCGGGAGTGCTGGAGCAGTTCTTC. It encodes CATSGVLEQFF.

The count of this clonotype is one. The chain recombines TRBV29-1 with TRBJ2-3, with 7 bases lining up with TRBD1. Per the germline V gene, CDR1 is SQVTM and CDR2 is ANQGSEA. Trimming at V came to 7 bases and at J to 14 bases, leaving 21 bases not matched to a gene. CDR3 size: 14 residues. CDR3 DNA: TGCAGCGGGGTTGTTGGGACAGAGCACAGAGACGCGTATTTT. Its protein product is CSGVVGTEHRDAYF.

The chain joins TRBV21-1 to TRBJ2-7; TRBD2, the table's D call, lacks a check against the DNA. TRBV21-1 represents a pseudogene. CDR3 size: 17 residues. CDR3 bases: TGTGCCAGCAGCAGACACCTTAGCGGGCCAGTCTCCTACGAGCAGTACTTC. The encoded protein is CASSRHLSGPVSYEQYF.

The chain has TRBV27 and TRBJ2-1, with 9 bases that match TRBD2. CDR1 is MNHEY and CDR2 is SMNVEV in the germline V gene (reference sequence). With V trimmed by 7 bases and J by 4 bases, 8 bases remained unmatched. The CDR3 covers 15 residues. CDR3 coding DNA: TGTGCCAGCACGTACCGGACTAGCGTTTACAATGAGCAGTTCTTC. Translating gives CASTYRTSVYNEQFF.

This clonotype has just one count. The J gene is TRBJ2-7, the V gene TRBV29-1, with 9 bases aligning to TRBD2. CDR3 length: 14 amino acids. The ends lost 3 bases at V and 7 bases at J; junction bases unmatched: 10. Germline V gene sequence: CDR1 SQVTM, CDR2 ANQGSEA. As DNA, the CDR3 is TGCAGCGTTGAGAAGGCGGGAGGGCCCGGGGAGCAGTACTTC. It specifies CSVEKAGGPGEQYF.

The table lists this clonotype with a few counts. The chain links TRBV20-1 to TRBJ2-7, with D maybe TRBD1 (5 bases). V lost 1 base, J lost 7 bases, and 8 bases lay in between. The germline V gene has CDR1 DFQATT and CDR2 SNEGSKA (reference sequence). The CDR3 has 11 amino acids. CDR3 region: CSARVGQEQYF. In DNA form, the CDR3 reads TGCAGTGCTAGAGTGGGGCAAGAGCAGTACTTC.

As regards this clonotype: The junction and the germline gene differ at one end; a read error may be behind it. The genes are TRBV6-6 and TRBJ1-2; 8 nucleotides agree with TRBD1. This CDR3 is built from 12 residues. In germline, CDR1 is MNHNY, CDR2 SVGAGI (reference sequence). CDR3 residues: CASSSGGEGCTF. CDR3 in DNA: TGTGCCAGCAGTTCAGGGGGCGAAGGCTGCACCTTC.

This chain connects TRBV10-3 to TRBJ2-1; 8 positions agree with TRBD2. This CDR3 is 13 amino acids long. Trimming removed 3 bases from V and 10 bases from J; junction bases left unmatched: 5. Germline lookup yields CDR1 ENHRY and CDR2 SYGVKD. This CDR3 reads CAISEAGVYEQFF. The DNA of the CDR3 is TGTGCCATCAGTGAAGCGGGAGTATACGAGCAGTTCTTC.

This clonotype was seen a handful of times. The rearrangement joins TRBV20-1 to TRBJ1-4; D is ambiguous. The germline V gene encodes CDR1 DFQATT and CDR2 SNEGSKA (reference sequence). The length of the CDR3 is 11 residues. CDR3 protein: CAGTDNEKLFF. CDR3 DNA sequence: TGCGCCGGAACAGATAATGAAAAACTGTTTTTT.